These 3 T cell receptor beta chains share one sample of origin, sequenced in a study of T cells in Graves' hyperthyroidism and ophthalmopathy. Template material for amplifying TCR beta CDR3 regions consisted of RNA transcripts. With the HTBI primer set, the TCR CDR3 went through a first round of RT-PCR. MiXCR, run by TCRdb on the multiplex PCR reads, gives a single entry per CDR3 protein. The sample holds 500,000 to 700,000 distinct CDR3 sequences, around 15% seen once. The sequenced sample consisted of blood. The receptors stem from a woman in her late teens or twenties with Graves' hyperthyroidism.

This clonotype was recorded many times. The rearrangement uses TRBV7-8 and TRBJ1-2; possibly TRBD1 for D (6 bases). V was clipped by 5 bases and J by 7 bases, with 14 bases between them. The CDR3 is made up of 13 amino acids. CDR1 is SGHVS, CDR2 FQNEAQ, per germline. CDR3 nucleotide sequence: TGTGCCAGCAGCGTGGGACACCTAATTGGCTACACCTTC. Its translation: CASSVGHLIGYTF.

This sequence joins TRBV6-1 and TRBJ1-5; no reliable D call. V lost 8 bases and J 3 bases, leaving 14 bases between the germline ends. Germline CDR1 reads MNHNS; CDR2 reads SASEGT. CDR3 length: 14 amino acids. The DNA for the CDR3 is TGTGCCAGCTCCCCACACGGTTACAATCAGCCCCAGCATTTT. Its translation is CASSPHGYNQPQHF.

The V and J genes are TRBV2 and TRBJ1-6; 9 positions match TRBD1. The CDR3 is 14 residues long. J gave up 9 bases and V 6 bases, and 6 bases lay outside the gene matches. CDR1 is SNHLY and CDR2 is FYNNEI in the germline V gene. DNA for the CDR3: TGTGCCAGCAGGGGGACAGGGTATGGTTCACCCCTCCACTTT. The encoded protein is CASRGTGYGSPLHF.